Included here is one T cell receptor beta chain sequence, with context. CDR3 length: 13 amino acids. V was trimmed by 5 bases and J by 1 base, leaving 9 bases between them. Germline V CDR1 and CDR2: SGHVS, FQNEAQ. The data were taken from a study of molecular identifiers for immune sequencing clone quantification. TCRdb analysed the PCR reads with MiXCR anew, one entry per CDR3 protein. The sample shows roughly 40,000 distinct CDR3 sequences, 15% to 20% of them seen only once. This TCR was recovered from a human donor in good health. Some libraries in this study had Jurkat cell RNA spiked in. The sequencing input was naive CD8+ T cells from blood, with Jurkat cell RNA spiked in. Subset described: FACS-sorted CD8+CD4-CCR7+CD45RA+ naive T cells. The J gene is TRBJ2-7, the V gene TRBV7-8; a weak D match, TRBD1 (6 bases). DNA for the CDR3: TGTGCCAGCAGCCCTGACAGGTCCTACGAGCAGTACTTC. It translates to CASSPDRSYEQYF.